These 23 T cell receptor beta chains share one sample of origin, sequenced in a study of cytomegalovirus exposure and HLA in healthy donors. Amplification used 60 Vbeta primers and 13 Jbeta primers. TCRdb's copy holds only in-frame clones and misses some; the assay was immunoSEQ multiplex PCR. Of fewer than 200,000 clones listed, over 75% were seen once; the top ten hold roughly 2%. The sequenced sample was PBMCs. These receptors all come from a woman under 30 in good health and CMV-seronegative.

The V and J genes are TRBV7-2 and TRBJ2-2; tentative D call: TRBD1 (6 bases). Germline CDR1 reads SGHTA; CDR2 reads FQGNSA. V was shortened by 5 bases and J by 4 bases, with 23 bases between the two germline ends. The CDR3 sequence is 18 residues long. CDR3 bases: TGTGCCAGCAGCCCAGACAAGGGGACAATCTTCGCCACCGGGGAGCTGTTTTTT. Its translation is CASSPDKGTIFATGELFF.

The chain recombines TRBV19 with TRBJ1-5, with D uncertain. CDR1 LNHDA and CDR2 SQIVND come from the germline V gene (reference sequence). The CDR3 contains 17 residues. Trimming cost V 8 bases and J 0 bases, with 20 bases left between them. The CDR3: CASSSKIPRYSNQPQHF. As DNA, the CDR3 is TGTGCCAGTTCGTCCAAAATCCCTAGATATAGCAATCAGCCCCAGCATTTT.

The chain carries TRBV2 and TRBJ1-1; D remains ambiguous. V was pared by 3 bases and J by 0 bases, with 17 bases between. Germline-derived CDR1 and CDR2 are SNHLY and FYNNEI. This CDR3 has 17 residues. CDR3: CASSERAGMGLNTEAFF. For the CDR3, the DNA is TGTGCCAGCAGTGAGCGGGCAGGCATGGGTTTGAACACTGAAGCTTTCTTT.

The V and J genes are TRBV5-1 and TRBJ1-6, with 10 bases identical to TRBD1. Unmatched junction bases numbered 7, after V lost 4 bases and J lost 6 bases. CDR1 SGHRS and CDR2 YFSETQ come from the germline V gene. CDR3 size: 16 residues. Written as DNA, the CDR3 is TGCGCCAGCAGCCAAGGGACAGGGGACGGTAATTCACCCCTCCACTTT. It specifies CASSQGTGDGNSPLHF.

This rearrangement joins TRBV10-1 to TRBJ1-3; D gene unclear. Germline CDR1 reads WNHNN; CDR2 reads SYGVQD (reference sequence). The CDR3 spans 13 residues. V was clipped by 8 bases and J by 2 bases, with 10 bases between them. CDR3 loop: CASQEGAGNTIYF. The CDR3 DNA reads as TGCGCCAGCCAGGAAGGTGCTGGAAACACCATATATTTT.

V usage is TRBV11-2 and J usage is TRBJ2-2, with TRBD1 matching 8 bases. Germline V lookup: CDR1 SGHAT, CDR2 FQNNGV. The ends lost 1 base at V and 5 bases at J; junction bases unmatched: 0. CDR3 length equals 14 residues. CDR3 DNA sequence: TGTGCCAGCAGCTTAGGGACAGGGACCGGGGAGCTGTTTTTT. Translation gives CASSLGTGTGELFF. The variable domain in full, with the rest retrieved from reference TRBV11-2 and TRBJ2-2, is EAGVAQSPRYKIIEKRQSVAFWCNPISGHATLYWYQQILGQGPKLLIQFQNNGVVDDSQLPKDRFSAERLKGVDSTLKIQPAKLEDSAVYLCASSLGTGTGELFFGEGSRLTVL.

Notes on this clone: Other DNA sequences in the sample encode the same CDR3. CDR3 in amino acids: CASSLFPGQVNTEAFF. In DNA, the CDR3 is TGTGCCAGCAGTTTATTTCCAGGACAGGTGAACACTGAAGCTTTCTTT. The chain carries TRBV6-5 and TRBJ1-1; TRBD1 matches 7 bases. The length of the CDR3 is 16 residues. The germline gives CDR1 MNHEY, CDR2 SVGAGI. Unmatched junction bases numbered 8, after V lost 4 bases and J lost 0 bases.

The chain joins TRBV9 to TRBJ2-1; the D is unclear. CDR3 length equals 13 residues. Germline loops: CDR1 SGDLS, CDR2 YYNGEE. The ends were cut back, 0 bases at V and 9 bases at J, with 10 bases in the middle. The CDR3 region is CASSVELLSEQFF. The CDR3 coding sequence is TGTGCCAGCAGCGTAGAGCTATTGAGTGAGCAGTTCTTC. Using reference TRBV9 and TRBJ2-1 for the parts outside the CDR3, the full variable domain is DSGVTQTPKHLITATGQRVTLRCSPRSGDLSVYWYQQSLDQGLQFLIQYYNGEERAKGNILERFSAQQFPDLHSELNLSSLELGDSALYFCASSVELLSEQFFGPGTRLTVL.

This chain uses TRBV30 with TRBJ1-2, with D tentatively TRBD1 (6 bases). The V end was cut by 3 bases, the J end by 4 bases, with 18 bases between. The CDR3 is 15 residues long. Per the germline V gene, CDR1 is GTSNPN and CDR2 is SVGIG (reference sequence). The CDR3 DNA reads as TGTGCCTGGAGGCGCGACTCGTTCAGGGGCTATGGCTACACCTTC. Protein: CAWRRDSFRGYGYTF.

The chain recombines TRBV6-1 with TRBJ1-2, with D tentatively TRBD1 (6 bases). CDR1 and CDR2 from the germline V gene are MNHNS and SASEGT. Trimming shortened V by 4 bases and J by 5 bases, and 17 bases separated the two germline ends. The CDR3 runs 15 residues. CDR3 nucleotide sequence: TGTGCCAGCAGTGCACCGGACAGAAACCTTTATGGCTACACCTTC. Translating gives CASSAPDRNLYGYTF.

The J gene is TRBJ2-1, the V gene TRBV12-5; 12 bases match TRBD1. The CDR3 is 15 amino acids. Germline values: CDR1 LGHNT, CDR2 FRNRAP. V gave up 6 bases and J gave up 7 bases; unmatched junction bases: 7. The CDR3 DNA sequence: TGTGCTAGTGGCCGGGGACAGGGGGCTGGGAATGAGCAGTTCTTC. Protein: CASGRGQGAGNEQFF.

This clone showed up just a few times. In the same sample, other DNA sequences code for this CDR3. The chain employs TRBV5-1 and TRBJ2-5, with unresolved D. V lost 2 bases, J lost 2 bases, and 4 bases lay in between. Germline loops: CDR1 SGHRS, CDR2 YFSETQ. The CDR3 runs to 12 residues. CDR3 nucleotides: TGCGCCAGCAGCTTTAATCAAGAGACCCAGTACTTC. Translating it yields CASSFNQETQYF.

CDR3 sequence (DNA): TGTGCCAGCAGTGAAGGTGGACAGGGGGAAGAAAAACTGTTTTTT. Translated, it gives CASSEGGQGEEKLFF. The rearrangement joins TRBV6-1 to TRBJ1-4; 10 positions match TRBD1. The V segment lost 1 base and the J segment 8 bases; nucleotides outside the gene matches: 4. The germline V gene encodes CDR1 MNHNS and CDR2 SASEGT. CDR3 length: 15 residues.

The gene calls are TRBV7-6 and TRBJ1-4, with TRBD1 identical over 9 bases. CDR1 and CDR2 (germline): SGHVS, FNYEAQ. The CDR3 is 15 amino acids. Trimming cost V 0 bases and J 5 bases; bases outside gene matches: 1. The CDR3 reads CASSLAGQGNEKLFF. The DNA of the CDR3 is TGTGCCAGCAGCTTAGCGGGACAGGGAAATGAAAAACTGTTTTTT.

This clone has only one observation. CDR3 DNA: TGTGCCAGCAGCCGGCGACAGGGGGTAGGCACAGATACGCAGTATTTT. Amino acid sequence: CASSRRQGVGTDTQYF. The chain combines TRBV2 with TRBJ2-3; 9 positions agree with TRBD1. CDR1 is SNHLY and CDR2 is FYNNEI in the germline V gene. Trimming cost V 6 bases and J 1 base; bases outside gene matches: 8. CDR3 length: 16 amino acids.

The rearrangement joins TRBV4-1 to TRBJ2-1; D is uncertain. In germline, CDR1 is MGHRA, CDR2 YSYEKL. Trimming removed 2 bases at V and 7 bases at J, with 18 bases between. The CDR3 sequence is 16 residues long. The CDR3 bases are TGCGCCAGCAGCCAACTTCCCTCCCCCCGTAGAAATGAGCAGTTCTTC. Amino acid sequence: CASSQLPSPRRNEQFF.

The V and J genes are TRBV5-4 and TRBJ2-5; unclear D gene. The last part of the DNA fits TRBJ2-7 better; the J call may be wrong. CDR1 SGHNT and CDR2 YYREEE come from the germline V gene (reference sequence). This CDR3 comprises 14 residues. The CDR3 DNA follows: TGTGCCAGCAGCCCCCGCGGCGGATCATACGAGCAGTACTTC. This encodes CASSPRGGSYEQYF.

The chain recombines TRBV5-1 with TRBJ2-3; TRBD2 is a possible D gene (6 bases). The CDR3 is made up of 15 amino acids. Trimming cost V 0 bases and J 4 bases, with 12 bases left between them. Germline values: CDR1 SGHRS, CDR2 YFSETQ. The CDR3 nucleotides read TGCGCCAGCAGCTTGGACGGGACTCGGGCAGATACGCAGTATTTT. Its translation is CASSLDGTRADTQYF.

This chain joins TRBV7-8 and TRBJ2-3; unclear D gene. The CDR3 spans 14 residues. Looked up from germline, CDR1 is SGHVS and CDR2 is FQNEAQ. The V and J ends lost 5 bases and 2 bases respectively, with 11 bases between them. DNA for the CDR3: TGTGCCAGCAGCCTCTTGGCCCTCACAGATACGCAGTATTTT. This sequence encodes CASSLLALTDTQYF.

J is TRBJ1-4 and V is TRBV9; 7 bases line up with TRBD1. CDR1 is SGDLS and CDR2 is YYNGEE in the germline V gene. CDR3 size: 15 residues. J lost 3 bases, V lost 0 bases, and 2 bases had no gene match. The CDR3 nucleotides read TGTGCCAGCAGCGTAGAAGGGGGCGCTAATGAAAAACTGTTTTTT. This translates into CASSVEGGANEKLFF.

The rearrangement uses TRBV5-5 and TRBJ2-7; weak D call: TRBD1 (5 bases). The V end lost 2 bases, the J end lost 4 bases, and 19 bases lay between the germline ends. The CDR3 has 16 residues. Germline lookup yields CDR1 SGHKS and CDR2 YYEKEE (reference sequence). The DNA for the CDR3 is TGTGCCAGCAGCTTCAGGGCAGCCCTCGGAAATTACGAGCAGTACTTC. Encoded protein: CASSFRAALGNYEQYF.

This clone appeared a single time. The rearrangement joins TRBV7-8 to TRBJ1-5; 7 bases are shared with TRBD1. Germline lookup yields CDR1 SGHVS and CDR2 FQNEAQ. This CDR3 is built from 15 residues. V was clipped by 0 bases and J by 6 bases; unmatched bases: 5. CDR3 protein: CASSLARQGAQPQHF. The CDR3 DNA is TGTGCCAGCAGCTTAGCCCGACAGGGCGCTCAGCCCCAGCATTTT.

This clone was counted between two and nine times. The genes are TRBV29-1 and TRBJ2-2, with TRBD1 matching over 9 bases. After removal of 4 bases from V and 3 bases from J, the junction contained 3 bases not matched to a gene. Germline V gene sequence: CDR1 SQVTM, CDR2 ANQGSEA. The CDR3 has 14 amino acids. The CDR3 sequence: CSVARTGDTGELFF. The CDR3 coding sequence is TGCAGCGTTGCCCGGACAGGGGACACCGGGGAGCTGTTTTTT.